This T cell receptor beta chain was profiled in a study of cytomegalovirus exposure and HLA in healthy donors. CDR1 MNHEY and CDR2 SVGAGI come from the germline V gene. Unmatched junction bases numbered 6, after V lost 0 bases and J lost 8 bases. This CDR3 contains 15 residues. The sample holds a few counts of this clone. Both 60 Vbeta primers and 13 Jbeta primers went into the PCR. Repertoires were generated with immunoSEQ multiplex PCR, while TCRdb's copy carries only in-frame clones and drops some. The table lists 100,000 to 150,000 clones, 77% of them singletons. The receptor was derived from a woman aged 60-75 years in good health and CMV-seronegative. The rearrangement links TRBV6-5 to TRBJ2-1; 8 nucleotides agree with TRBD2. Specimen: PBMCs. This CDR3 reads CASSYSAGVSDEQFF. CDR3 nucleotide sequence: TGTGCCAGCAGTTACTCAGCGGGAGTGAGCGATGAGCAGTTCTTC.